The 28 T cell receptor beta chains in this list originate from one sample, sequenced in a study of beta chain features in type 1 diabetes (dated by TCRdb to 2017 to 2018). For these TCRs, the target antigens are not known. Libraries were made using the immunoSEQ multiplex PCR assay. The High Capacity cDNA Reverse Transcription Kit was used to reverse transcribe all of the isolated RNA, meaning that expressed TCRB transcripts were what got sequenced. Held by TCRdb, this immuneACCESS table contains in-frame sequences only and omits some clones. Under half of the omission traces to an unresolved V gene where checked; the cause of the rest is unknown. Recorded for this sample are 600,000 to 700,000 clones; around an eighth of them occurred a single time. The top ten clones comprise 0.09% to 0.15% of the sample. Study-wide findings and limitations: Type 1 diabetes patients showed a moderate but significant shortening of TCRB CDR3 length in all four CD4+ subsets.

Sample: naive CD4+ T cells from blood. The cell subset or site label for this specimen denotes: true naive CD4+ T cells. The receptors here all came from a man aged 25 to 40 with type 1 diabetes.

This clone turned up a few times. The V and J genes are TRBV2 and TRBJ2-3, with TRBD1 identical over 7 bases. The CDR3 runs 15 residues. The V and J ends lost 5 bases and 0 bases, in that order; junction bases with no gene match: 5. Germline V CDR1 and CDR2: SNHLY, FYNNEI. This chain's CDR3 is CASSTGQRSTDTQYF. For the CDR3, the DNA is TGTGCCAGCAGTACGGGACAGAGAAGCACAGATACGCAGTATTTT.

This clone was observed a single time. The CDR3 sequence: CASSELDGGGYTF. In DNA form, the CDR3 reads TGTGCCAGCAGCGAACTGGATGGCGGAGGCTACACCTTC. This rearrangement joins TRBV2 to TRBJ1-2; D remains ambiguous. From germline, CDR1 is SNHLY and CDR2 FYNNEI. The CDR3 is 13 residues long. V lost 6 bases and J 8 bases, leaving 16 bases between the germline ends.

This clone was recorded a few times. The chain employs TRBV10-3 and TRBJ1-5; no firm D call. CDR1 and CDR2 from the germline V gene are ENHRY and SYGVKD. The CDR3 totals 13 residues. V dropped 8 bases and J dropped 2 bases, with 10 bases sitting between them. CDR3 nucleotides: TGTGCCATCTCTGCTGGGGGCAATCAGCCCCAGCATTTT. It yields the protein CAISAGGNQPQHF.

The V gene is TRBV5-6, the J gene TRBJ2-7; a possible D gene is TRBD2 (5 bases). Trimming removed 4 bases from V and 5 bases from J, with 13 bases in between. The germline V gene has CDR1 SGHDT and CDR2 YYEEEE. The CDR3 is made up of 13 amino acids. The CDR3 DNA is TGTGCCAGCAGCCTCTTAGTGGGAGACGAGCAGTACTTC. As protein: CASSLLVGDEQYF.

In this sample, this clone turned up a few times. The chain is built from TRBV5-6 and TRBJ1-2; unclear D gene. Germline CDR1 reads SGHDT; CDR2 reads YYEEEE. The CDR3 has 15 residues. Trimming removed 0 bases at V and 2 bases at J, with 11 bases between. This chain's CDR3 is CASSLDRKLNYGYTF. CDR3 bases: TGTGCCAGCAGCTTGGATCGGAAGTTGAACTATGGCTACACCTTC. The full variable domain, with the rest looked up from reference TRBV5-6 and TRBJ1-2, is DAGVTQSPTHLIKTRGQQVTLRCSPKSGHDTVSWYQQALGQGPQFIFQYYEEEERQRGNFPDRFSGHQFPNYSSELNVNALLLGDSALYLCASSLDRKLNYGYTFGSGTRLTVV.

This clone was seen a handful of times. At one end the junction does not follow the germline gene, possibly because of a read error. This chain connects TRBV11-3 to TRBJ2-7; D not certain. This CDR3 contains 13 residues. Germline V gives CDR1 SGHNT, CDR2 YENEEA. The CDR3 nucleotides read TGTGCCAGCACCTTAGGTCGTAACTACGAGCAGTACTTC. It translates to CASTLGRNYEQYF.

In the case of this clone: It may be a read error: a sequence one base away is much more abundant. This sample includes further DNA sequences coding for the same CDR3. CDR3 nucleotides: TGTGCCAGCAGTTTAGGAGGTTATGGCTACACCTTC. Amino acid sequence: CASSLGGYGYTF. The gene calls are TRBV6-5 and TRBJ1-2; no firm D call. Trimming left V 4 bases short and J 5 bases short, with 8 bases between. CDR3 length: 12 residues. Germline V gives CDR1 MNHEY, CDR2 SVGAGI.

In nucleotides, the CDR3 is TGTGCCAGCAGCTTAGTCCAGGGGGCTTCAACCTACGAGCAGTACTTC. This translates into CASSLVQGASTYEQYF. The J gene is TRBJ2-7, the V gene TRBV7-9; 8 positions match TRBD1. V gave up 1 base and J gave up 2 bases; unmatched junction bases: 7. Germline V gene lookup returns CDR1 SEHNR and CDR2 FQNEAQ (reference sequence). The CDR3 has 16 residues.

The chain uses TRBV7-9 and TRBJ1-4; TRBD1 matches 8 bases. The CDR3 length is 15 residues. V lost 5 bases to trimming and J lost 6 bases; unmatched junction nucleotides: 8. The germline gives CDR1 SEHNR, CDR2 FQNEAQ (reference sequence). CDR3 loop: CASSDPGQADEKLFF. CDR3 nucleotide sequence: TGTGCCAGCAGCGATCCGGGACAGGCGGATGAAAAACTGTTTTTT.

This clone was observed a handful of times. This rearrangement joins TRBV27 to TRBJ1-4; D possibly corresponds to TRBD1 (5 bases). Per the germline V gene, CDR1 is MNHEY and CDR2 is SMNVEV (reference sequence). V gave up 4 bases and J gave up 1 base, with 7 bases separating them. The CDR3 is made up of 14 amino acids. The CDR3 coding sequence is TGTGCCAGCAGTTATCAGGGAACTAATGAAAAACTGTTTTTT. Its protein is CASSYQGTNEKLFF.

This clone occurred a few times. This chain links TRBV27 with TRBJ1-5; 9 bases map to TRBD1. Germline V gene data show CDR1 as MNHEY and CDR2 as SMNVEV (reference sequence). The CDR3 length is 17 residues. J gave up 3 bases and V 1 base, and 7 bases lay outside the gene matches. This CDR3 is CASSLLAGTGLNQPQHF. In nucleotides, the CDR3 is TGTGCCAGCAGTTTATTGGCCGGGACAGGGCTCAATCAGCCCCAGCATTTT.

The chain joins TRBV7-2 to TRBJ2-2, with 9 bases identical to TRBD2. Germline lookup yields CDR1 SGHTA and CDR2 FQGNSA. The CDR3 length is 16 residues. The ends lost 3 bases at V and 7 bases at J; junction bases unmatched: 9. CDR3 bases: TGTGCCAGCAGCTTTACCGGGACTAGCCCCAACGGGGAGCTGTTTTTT. Encoded protein: CASSFTGTSPNGELFF.

This clone was seen more than once but under ten times. V is TRBV5-1 and J is TRBJ1-3, with D unclear. The length of the CDR3 is 14 residues. CDR1 SGHRS and CDR2 YFSETQ come from the germline V gene. Deletions cut 1 base from V and 1 base from J, with 6 bases between. The CDR3 nucleotides read TGCGCCAGCAGCTTGCCCGGATCTGGAAACACCATATATTTT. It yields the protein CASSLPGSGNTIYF.

The chain joins TRBV7-2 to TRBJ1-1, with 8 bases identical to TRBD1. The CDR3 covers 14 residues. V shed 4 bases and J 2 bases; nucleotides not matched to a gene: 3. CDR1 SGHTA and CDR2 FQGNSA come from the germline V gene. The CDR3 loop reads CASSSQGVNTEAFF. CDR3 nucleotides: TGTGCCAGCAGCTCACAGGGGGTTAACACTGAAGCTTTCTTT.

As concerns this clone: The identical CDR3 is also encoded by other nucleotide sequences in the sample. The V call is TRBV18, the J call TRBJ2-3; no clear D. The germline V and J ends were trimmed by 0 bases and 4 bases, with 8 bases remaining between them. Per the germline V gene, CDR1 is KGHSH and CDR2 is LQKENI. The CDR3 contains 14 residues. The CDR3 protein is CASSPPSGPDTQYF. The CDR3 nucleotides read TGTGCCAGCTCACCACCGTCCGGCCCAGATACGCAGTATTTT. The complete variable domain, with remaining parts taken from reference TRBV18 and TRBJ2-3, reads NAGVMQNPRHLVRRRGQEARLRCSPMKGHSHVYWYRQLPEEGLKFMVYLQKENIIDESGMPKERFSAEFPKEGPSILRIQQVVRGDSAAYFCASSPPSGPDTQYFGPGTRLTVL.

This clone was seen only a few times. The chain couples TRBV29-1 to TRBJ1-1, with TRBD1 matching over 7 bases. V lost 7 bases to trimming and J lost 4 bases; unmatched junction nucleotides: 9. Germline V gene lookup returns CDR1 SQVTM and CDR2 ANQGSEA. This CDR3 region has 13 residues. The CDR3 protein is CSGKTTGATEAFF. The CDR3 DNA is TGCAGCGGTAAAACAACAGGGGCCACTGAAGCTTTCTTT.

This rearrangement joins TRBV10-3 to TRBJ1-3; 8 nucleotides agree with TRBD1. The germline gives CDR1 ENHRY, CDR2 SYGVKD. J lost 2 bases, V lost 7 bases, and 4 bases had no gene match. The CDR3 has 14 amino acids. CDR3 sequence reads: CAINQGAAGNTIYF. The CDR3 bases are TGTGCCATCAACCAGGGGGCTGCTGGAAACACCATATATTTT.

This clone was observed a few times. The V call is TRBV9, the J call TRBJ2-7, with D possibly TRBD2 on 6 matching bases. The CDR3 has 13 residues. Trimming removed 5 bases at V and 3 bases at J, with 12 bases between. Germline V gene sequence: CDR1 SGDLS, CDR2 YYNGEE. This CDR3 is CASSRDWGYEQYF. CDR3 in DNA: TGTGCCAGCAGTCGGGACTGGGGCTACGAGCAGTACTTC. The full variable domain, completed using reference TRBV9 and TRBJ2-7, is DSGVTQTPKHLITATGQRVTLRCSPRSGDLSVYWYQQSLDQGLQFLIQYYNGEERAKGNILERFSAQQFPDLHSELNLSSLELGDSALYFCASSRDWGYEQYFGPGTRLTVT.

V and J are TRBV4-3 and TRBJ2-3; no firm D call. The germline CDR1 and CDR2 sequences are LGHNA and YSLEER. Trimming cost V 1 base and J 4 bases, with 12 bases left between them. The CDR3 sequence is 15 residues long. The CDR3 spells CASSQGRSGADTQYF. Written as DNA, the CDR3 is TGCGCCAGCAGCCAAGGACGTTCTGGGGCAGATACGCAGTATTTT.

The rearrangement links TRBV2 to TRBJ2-7; tentatively, D is TRBD1 (5 bases). V was cut by 2 bases and J by 2 bases, with 7 bases left in between. Germline V gene lookup returns CDR1 SNHLY and CDR2 FYNNEI. The CDR3 contains 13 residues. CDR3 in amino acids: CASSEQGPYEQYF. The DNA of the CDR3 is TGTGCCAGCAGTGAACAGGGCCCCTACGAGCAGTACTTC.

Only a few counts were recorded for this clone. The V call is TRBV7-8, the J call TRBJ1-4; D gene uncertain. The CDR3 is 14 amino acids. V dropped 3 bases and J dropped 0 bases, with 5 bases sitting between them. Germline lookup yields CDR1 SGHVS and CDR2 FQNEAQ. The CDR3 DNA reads as TGTGCCAGCAGCTTTGCGGCAACTAATGAAAAACTGTTTTTT. Translation gives CASSFAATNEKLFF.

This clone was recorded a few times. This same CDR3 is encoded by further DNA sequences in the sample. V is TRBV7-2 and J is TRBJ2-7; 7 bases are shared with TRBD1. CDR3 length equals 14 residues. Germline trimming cut 5 bases from V and 2 bases from J; bases unmatched to any gene: 6. The V gene's germline CDR1 is SGHTA and CDR2 FQGNSA. The CDR3 DNA follows: TGTGCCAGCAGCCTTCGACAGGGCCCCTACGAGCAGTACTTC. Translating gives CASSLRQGPYEQYF.

This clone turned up a few times. The chain is built from TRBV28 and TRBJ2-1; perhaps TRBD1 as D (7 bases). CDR1 is MDHEN and CDR2 is SYDVKM in the germline V gene. Trimming shortened V by 5 bases and J by 5 bases, and 16 bases separated the two germline ends. There are 15 residues in the CDR3. CDR3 region: CASSRGTEVNNEQFF. In nucleotides, the CDR3 is TGTGCCAGCAGTCGCGGGACAGAAGTTAACAATGAGCAGTTCTTC.

This clone was observed a few times. The genes are TRBV28 and TRBJ2-4; no firm D call. Germline V CDR1 and CDR2: MDHEN, SYDVKM. Trimming cost V 5 bases and J 10 bases, with 12 bases left between them. This CDR3 spans 12 amino acids. The CDR3 DNA reads TGTGCCAGCAGTCCCTACCCACATATTCAGTACTTC. It yields the protein CASSPYPHIQYF. The full variable domain, rest sourced from reference TRBV28 and TRBJ2-4, is DVKVTQSSRYLVKRTGEKVFLECVQDMDHENMFWYRQDPGLGLRLIYFSYDVKMKEKGDIPEGYSVSREKKERFSLILESASTNQTSMYLCASSPYPHIQYFGAGTRLSVL.

The V and J genes are TRBV7-6 and TRBJ1-6; a weak D match, TRBD1 (6 bases). This CDR3 spans 15 amino acids. The germline V gene encodes CDR1 SGHVS and CDR2 FNYEAQ. Between the trimmed V and J ends, which lost 2 bases and 8 bases, there was a span of 13 bases. CDR3 amino acids: CASSLRLTGDSPLHF. DNA of the CDR3: TGTGCCAGCAGCTTAAGGTTGACAGGAGATTCACCCCTCCACTTT.

The chain uses TRBV30 and TRBJ1-5, with a tentative D call TRBD1 (6 bases). The CDR3 runs 14 residues. The germline V and J ends were trimmed by 0 bases and 7 bases, with 13 bases remaining between them. Germline CDR1 and CDR2: GTSNPN and SVGIG (reference sequence). In DNA, the CDR3 is TGTGCCTGGAGTGTATGGGGGGCCGGCCAGCCCCAGCATTTT. Protein sequence: CAWSVWGAGQPQHF.

In the case of this clone: Other DNA sequences of this sample code for an identical CDR3. The V call is TRBV20-1, the J call TRBJ2-5, with D hard to call. The ends were cut back, 3 bases at V and 2 bases at J, with 4 bases in the middle. The germline V gene has CDR1 DFQATT and CDR2 SNEGSKA (reference sequence). This CDR3 spans 11 amino acids. Here the CDR3 reads CSARGQETQYF. CDR3 bases: TGCAGTGCTAGGGGACAAGAGACCCAGTACTTC.

This clone showed up just a few times. This specimen includes other DNA sequences encoding the same CDR3. This chain links TRBV29-1 with TRBJ1-2; D not certain. Trimming cost V 6 bases and J 4 bases, with 12 bases left between them. CDR1 is SQVTM, CDR2 ANQGSEA, per germline. This CDR3 has 12 amino acids. This chain's CDR3 is CSVAAEPYGYTF. The CDR3 coding sequence is TGCAGCGTAGCCGCGGAGCCCTATGGCTACACCTTC.